This TCR beta chain was observed in a study of early T cells in non-severe SARS-CoV-2 infection. Across the whole study: Bulk RNA from unsorted whole blood was sequenced; chains were unpaired.

This clonotype was recorded a few times. The CDR3 length is 15 residues. V was shortened by 1 base and J by 1 base, with 9 bases between the two germline ends. Unique molecular identifiers were attached to individual cDNA molecules. TCRdb re-derived calls from the 5' RACE reads in MiXCR, one entry per CDR3 protein. The sample records 40,000 to 60,000 distinct CDR3 sequences, approximately 7.6% being singletons. The chain couples TRBV12-3 or TRBV12-4 to TRBJ2-3; possible D gene TRBD2, 6 bases. The receptor was isolated from an adult who was a healthcare worker with PCR-confirmed SARS-CoV-2 infection or an uninfected control (not recorded which). The sample consisted of whole blood. In DNA form, the CDR3 reads TGTGCCAGCAGTTTAGGACTAGTGGGCACAGATACGCAGTATTTT. This codes for CASSLGLVGTDTQYF.